This TCR beta chain was documented in a study of cytomegalovirus exposure and HLA in healthy donors. The study's findings and limits: In an earlier analysis, most TCR beta V segments were productive about 90% or about 30% of the time. Relative to equally common others, HLA-associated TCR beta chains showed greater clonal expansion in a later analysis.

CDR1 is MGHDK, CDR2 SYGVNS, per germline. The CDR3 spans 13 residues. The J segment lost 8 bases and the V segment lost 8 bases, leaving 4 bases of the junction unmatched. PCR employed 60 Vbeta and 13 Jbeta primers. TCRdb's table, derived via immunoSEQ multiplex PCR, lists solely in-frame clones and lacks some. Here the sample spans about 67,000 clones, roughly 78% being singletons. Details on this clone: Its target is not known.

The sample comprised PBMCs. The V gene is TRBV25-1, the J gene TRBJ2-1, with 12 bases aligning to TRBD1. This receptor was obtained from a man aged 35 to 55 in good health and CMV-seronegative. This CDR3 reads CASGTGGGDEQFF. In DNA form, the CDR3 reads TGTGCCAGCGGGACAGGGGGCGGAGATGAGCAGTTCTTC.